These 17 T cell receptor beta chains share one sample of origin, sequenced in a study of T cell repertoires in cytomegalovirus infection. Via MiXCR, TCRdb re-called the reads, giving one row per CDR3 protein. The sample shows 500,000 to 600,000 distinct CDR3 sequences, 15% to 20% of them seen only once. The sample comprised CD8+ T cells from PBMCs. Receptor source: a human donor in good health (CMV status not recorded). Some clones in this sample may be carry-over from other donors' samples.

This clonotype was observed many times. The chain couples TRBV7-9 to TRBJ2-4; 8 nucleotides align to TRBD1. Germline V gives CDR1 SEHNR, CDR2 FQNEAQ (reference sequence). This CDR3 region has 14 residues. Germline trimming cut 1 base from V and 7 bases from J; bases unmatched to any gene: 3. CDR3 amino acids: CASSLVQGANIQYF. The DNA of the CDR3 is TGTGCCAGCAGCTTAGTTCAGGGGGCGAACATTCAGTACTTC.

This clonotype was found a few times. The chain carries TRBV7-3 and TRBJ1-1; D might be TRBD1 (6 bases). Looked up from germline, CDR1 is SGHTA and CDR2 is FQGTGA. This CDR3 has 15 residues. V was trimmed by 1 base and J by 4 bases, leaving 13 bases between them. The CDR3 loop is CASSLIGRGGTEAFF. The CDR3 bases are TGTGCCAGCAGCTTAATTGGGAGAGGGGGCACTGAAGCTTTCTTT.

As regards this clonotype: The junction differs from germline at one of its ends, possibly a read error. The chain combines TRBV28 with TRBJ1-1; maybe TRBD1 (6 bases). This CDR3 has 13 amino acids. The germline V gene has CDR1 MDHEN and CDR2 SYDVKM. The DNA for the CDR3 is TGTGCCAGCAGTCTACAGGGTTTCACTGAAGCTTCCTTT. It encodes CASSLQGFTEASF. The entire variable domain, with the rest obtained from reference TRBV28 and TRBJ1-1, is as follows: DVKVTQSSRYLVKRTGEKVFLECVQDMDHENMFWYRQDPGLGLRLIYFSYDVKMKEKGDIPEGYSVSREKKERFSLILESASTNQTSMYLCASSLQGFTEASFGQGTRLTVV.

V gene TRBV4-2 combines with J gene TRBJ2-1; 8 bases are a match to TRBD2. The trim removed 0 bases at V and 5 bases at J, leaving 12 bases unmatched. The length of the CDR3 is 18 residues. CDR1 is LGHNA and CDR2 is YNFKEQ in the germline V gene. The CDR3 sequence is CASSQDGWTGGPNNEQFF. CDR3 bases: TGTGCCAGCAGCCAAGATGGCTGGACGGGAGGGCCAAACAATGAGCAGTTCTTC.

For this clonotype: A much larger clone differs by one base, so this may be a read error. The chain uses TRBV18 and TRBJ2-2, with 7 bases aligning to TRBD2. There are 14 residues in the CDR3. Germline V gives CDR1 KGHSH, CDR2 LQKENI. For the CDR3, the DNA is TGTGCCAGCTCACAGGGACTACAGAACGGGGAGCTGTCTTTT. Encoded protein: CASSQGLQNGELSF.

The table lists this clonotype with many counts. This CDR3 reads CASSNRGQDEQYF. The CDR3 DNA follows: TGTGCCAGCAGTAATCGGGGACAGGACGAGCAGTACTTC. The chain combines TRBV7-9 with TRBJ2-7; TRBD1 matches at 8 bases. The germline V gene has CDR1 SEHNR and CDR2 FQNEAQ (reference sequence). CDR3 length: 13 residues. The V segment lost 6 bases and the J segment 5 bases; nucleotides outside the gene matches: 6.

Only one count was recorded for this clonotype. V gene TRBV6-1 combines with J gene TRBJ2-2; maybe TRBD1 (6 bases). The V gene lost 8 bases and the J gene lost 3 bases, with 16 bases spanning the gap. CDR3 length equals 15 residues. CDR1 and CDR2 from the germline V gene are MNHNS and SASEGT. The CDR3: CASGHGTSDTGELFF. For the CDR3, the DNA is TGTGCCAGCGGACACGGGACAAGCGACACCGGGGAGCTGTTTTTT.

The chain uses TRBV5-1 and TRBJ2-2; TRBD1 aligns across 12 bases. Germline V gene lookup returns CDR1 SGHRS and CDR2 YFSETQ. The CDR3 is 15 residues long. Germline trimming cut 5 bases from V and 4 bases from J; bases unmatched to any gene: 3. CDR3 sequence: CASRGQGAVTGELFF. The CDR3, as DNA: TGCGCCAGCAGGGGACAGGGGGCAGTCACCGGGGAGCTGTTTTTT. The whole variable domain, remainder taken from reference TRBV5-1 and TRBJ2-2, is KAGVTQTPRYLIKTRGQQVTLSCSPISGHRSVSWYQQTPGQGLQFLFEYFSETQRNKGNFPGRFSGRQFSNSRSEMNVSTLELGDSALYLCASRGQGAVTGELFFGEGSRLTVL.

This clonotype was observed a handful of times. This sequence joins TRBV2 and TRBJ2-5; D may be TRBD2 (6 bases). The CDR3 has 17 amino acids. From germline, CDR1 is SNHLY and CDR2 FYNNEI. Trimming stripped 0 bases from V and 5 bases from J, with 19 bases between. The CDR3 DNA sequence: TGTGCCAGCAGTGAAGCGGGACGGGAGACGATGGGGGAGACCCAGTACTTC. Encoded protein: CASSEAGRETMGETQYF.

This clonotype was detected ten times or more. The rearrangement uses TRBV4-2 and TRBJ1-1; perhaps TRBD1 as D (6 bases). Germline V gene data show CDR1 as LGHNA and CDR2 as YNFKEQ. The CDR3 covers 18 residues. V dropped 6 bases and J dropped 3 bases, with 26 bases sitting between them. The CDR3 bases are TGTGCCAGCAGTTTCCCCAGGGGTTCCTCGGAAGAGGACACTGAAGCTTTCTTT. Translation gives CASSFPRGSSEEDTEAFF.

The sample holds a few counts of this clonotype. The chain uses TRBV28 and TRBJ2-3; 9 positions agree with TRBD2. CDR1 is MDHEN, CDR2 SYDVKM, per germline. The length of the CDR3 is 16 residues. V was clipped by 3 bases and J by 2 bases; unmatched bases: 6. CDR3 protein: CASSLHRLADTDTQYF. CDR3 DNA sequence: TGTGCCAGCAGTTTGCATCGACTAGCGGACACAGATACGCAGTATTTT.

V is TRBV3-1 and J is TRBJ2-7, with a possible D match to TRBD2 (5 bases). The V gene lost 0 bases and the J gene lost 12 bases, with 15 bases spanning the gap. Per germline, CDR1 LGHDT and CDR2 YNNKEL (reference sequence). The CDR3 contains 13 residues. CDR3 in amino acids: CASSQDSRALRYF. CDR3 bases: TGTGCCAGCAGCCAAGATTCGAGGGCCCTGAGGTACTTC.

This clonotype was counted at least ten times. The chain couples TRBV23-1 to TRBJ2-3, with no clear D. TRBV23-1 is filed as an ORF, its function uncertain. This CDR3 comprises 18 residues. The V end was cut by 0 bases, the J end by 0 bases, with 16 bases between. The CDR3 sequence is CASSQSFLGISSTDTQYF. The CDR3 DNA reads TGCGCCAGCAGTCAATCGTTTCTTGGTATCTCAAGCACAGATACGCAGTATTTT.

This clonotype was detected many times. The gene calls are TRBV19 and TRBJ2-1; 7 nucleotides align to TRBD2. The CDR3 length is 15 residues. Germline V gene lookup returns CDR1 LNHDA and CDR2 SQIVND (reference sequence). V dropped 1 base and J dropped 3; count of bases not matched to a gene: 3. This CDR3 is CASSIGRGFYNEQFF. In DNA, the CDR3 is TGTGCCAGTAGTATAGGGCGGGGGTTCTACAATGAGCAGTTCTTC.

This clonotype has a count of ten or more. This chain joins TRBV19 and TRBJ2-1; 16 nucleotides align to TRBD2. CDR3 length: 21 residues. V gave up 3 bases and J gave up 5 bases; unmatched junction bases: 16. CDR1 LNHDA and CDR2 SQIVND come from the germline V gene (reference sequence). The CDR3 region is CASSIGGVLGLAGGRHNEQFF. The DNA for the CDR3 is TGTGCCAGTAGTATCGGTGGTGTATTGGGACTAGCGGGGGGGCGGCACAATGAGCAGTTCTTC.

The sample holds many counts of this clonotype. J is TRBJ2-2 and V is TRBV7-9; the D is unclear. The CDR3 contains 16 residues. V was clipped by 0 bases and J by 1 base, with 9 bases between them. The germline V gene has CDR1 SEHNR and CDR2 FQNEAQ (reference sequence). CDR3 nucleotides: TGTGCCAGCAGCTTAGCCTCGGTTGGGAACACCGGGGAGCTGTTTTTT. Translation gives CASSLASVGNTGELFF.

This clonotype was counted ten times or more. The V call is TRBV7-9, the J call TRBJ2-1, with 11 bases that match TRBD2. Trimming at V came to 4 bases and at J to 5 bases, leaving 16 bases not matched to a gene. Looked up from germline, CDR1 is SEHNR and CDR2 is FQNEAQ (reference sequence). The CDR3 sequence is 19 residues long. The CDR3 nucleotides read TGTGCCAGCAGCTCCAATGAGCTAGCGGGGGGCCGTTCTAACAATGAGCAGTTCTTC. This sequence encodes CASSSNELAGGRSNNEQFF.